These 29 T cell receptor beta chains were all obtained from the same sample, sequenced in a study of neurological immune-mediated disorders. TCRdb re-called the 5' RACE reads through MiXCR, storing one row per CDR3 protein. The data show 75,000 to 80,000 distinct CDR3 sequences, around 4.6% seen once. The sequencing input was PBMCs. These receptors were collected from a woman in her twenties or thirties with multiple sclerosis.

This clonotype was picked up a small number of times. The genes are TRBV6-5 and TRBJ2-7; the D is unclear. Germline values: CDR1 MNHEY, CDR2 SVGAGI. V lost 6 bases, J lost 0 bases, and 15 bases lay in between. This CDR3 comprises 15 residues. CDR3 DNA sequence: TGTGCCAGCAGCCCCCGGGCCGATAACTCCTACGAGCAGTACTTC. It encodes CASSPRADNSYEQYF.

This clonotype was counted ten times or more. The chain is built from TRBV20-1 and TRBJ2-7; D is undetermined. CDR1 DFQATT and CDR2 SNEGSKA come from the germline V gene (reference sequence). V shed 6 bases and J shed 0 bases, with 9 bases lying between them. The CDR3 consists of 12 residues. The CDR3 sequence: CSAPGSSYEQYF. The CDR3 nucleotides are TGCAGTGCCCCGGGTAGCTCCTACGAGCAGTACTTC.

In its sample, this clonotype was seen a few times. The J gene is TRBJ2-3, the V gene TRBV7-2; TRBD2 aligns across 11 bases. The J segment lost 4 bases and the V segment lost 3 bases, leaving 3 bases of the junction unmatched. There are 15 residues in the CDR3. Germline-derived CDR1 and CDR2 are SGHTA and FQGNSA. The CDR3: CASSFTSGRSDTQYF. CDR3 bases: TGTGCCAGCAGCTTTACTAGCGGGAGATCAGATACGCAGTATTTT.

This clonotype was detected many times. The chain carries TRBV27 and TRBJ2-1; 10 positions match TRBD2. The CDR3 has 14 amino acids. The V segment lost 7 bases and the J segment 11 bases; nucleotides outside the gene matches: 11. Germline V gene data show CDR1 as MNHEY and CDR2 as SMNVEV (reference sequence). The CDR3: CASTLVAGGAQQFF. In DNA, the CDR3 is TGTGCCAGCACACTTGTAGCGGGAGGTGCCCAGCAGTTCTTC.

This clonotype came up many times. The CDR3 nucleotides are TGCAGTGCTAGGCAGGGGGGACTAACTGAAAAACTGTTTTTT. This encodes CSARQGGLTEKLFF. The rearrangement uses TRBV20-1 and TRBJ1-4; 7 positions match TRBD1. Germline CDR1 and CDR2: DFQATT and SNEGSKA (reference sequence). The CDR3 loop spans 14 amino acids. Trimming removed 3 bases from V and 7 bases from J; junction bases left unmatched: 8.

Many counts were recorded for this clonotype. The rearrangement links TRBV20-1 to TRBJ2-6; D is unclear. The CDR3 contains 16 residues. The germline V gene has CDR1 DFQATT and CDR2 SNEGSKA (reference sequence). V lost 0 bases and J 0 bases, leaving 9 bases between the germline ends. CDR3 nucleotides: TGCAGTGCTAGAGACCCGACCTACTCTGGGGCCAACGTCCTGACTTTC. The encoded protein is CSARDPTYSGANVLTF.

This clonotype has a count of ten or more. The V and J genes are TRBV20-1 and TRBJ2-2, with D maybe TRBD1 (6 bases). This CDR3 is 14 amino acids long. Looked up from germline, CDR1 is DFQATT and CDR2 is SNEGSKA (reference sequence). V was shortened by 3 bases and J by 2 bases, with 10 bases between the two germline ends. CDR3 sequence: CSARDSLNTGELFF. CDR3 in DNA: TGCAGTGCTAGGGACAGCCTAAACACCGGGGAGCTGTTTTTT.

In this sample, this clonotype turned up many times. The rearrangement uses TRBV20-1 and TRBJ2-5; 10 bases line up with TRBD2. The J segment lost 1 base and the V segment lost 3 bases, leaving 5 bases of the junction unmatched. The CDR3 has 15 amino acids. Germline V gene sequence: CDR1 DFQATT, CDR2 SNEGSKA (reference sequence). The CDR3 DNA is TGCAGTGCTAGTTTAGCGGGAGGTATCCAAGAGACCCAGTACTTC. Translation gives CSASLAGGIQETQYF.

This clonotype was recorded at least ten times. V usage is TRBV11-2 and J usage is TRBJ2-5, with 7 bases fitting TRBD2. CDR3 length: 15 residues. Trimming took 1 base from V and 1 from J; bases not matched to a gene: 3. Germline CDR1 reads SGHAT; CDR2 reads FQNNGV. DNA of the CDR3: TGTGCCAGCAGCTTAGGGGGGGGGTCCCAAGAGACCCAGTACTTC. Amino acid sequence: CASSLGGGSQETQYF.

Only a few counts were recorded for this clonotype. CDR3: CASRRSLANTEAFF. The CDR3 DNA reads as TGTGCCAGCAGAAGGAGCCTAGCGAACACTGAAGCTTTCTTT. V is TRBV27 and J is TRBJ1-1; D is uncertain. The V end lost 6 bases, the J end lost 1 base, and 12 bases lay between the germline ends. The CDR3 covers 14 residues. The germline CDR1 and CDR2 sequences are MNHEY and SMNVEV (reference sequence).

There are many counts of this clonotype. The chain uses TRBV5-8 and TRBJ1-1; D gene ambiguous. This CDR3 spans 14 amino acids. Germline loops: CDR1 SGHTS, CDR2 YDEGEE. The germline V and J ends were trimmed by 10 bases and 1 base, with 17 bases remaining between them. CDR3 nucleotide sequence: TGTGCCGGTCCCGACGCGGCCCCGAACACTGAAGCTTTCTTT. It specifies CAGPDAAPNTEAFF.

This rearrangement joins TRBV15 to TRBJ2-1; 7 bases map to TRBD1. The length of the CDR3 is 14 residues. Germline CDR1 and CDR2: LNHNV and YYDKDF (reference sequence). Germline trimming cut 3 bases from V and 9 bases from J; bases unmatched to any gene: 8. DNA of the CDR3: TGTGCCACCAGCAGTGACAGGGCATCCAGTGAGCAGTTCTTC. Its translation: CATSSDRASSEQFF.

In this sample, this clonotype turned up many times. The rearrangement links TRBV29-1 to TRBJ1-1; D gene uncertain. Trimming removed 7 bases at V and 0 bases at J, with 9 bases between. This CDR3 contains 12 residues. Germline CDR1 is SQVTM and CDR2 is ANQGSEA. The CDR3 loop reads CSATELNTEAFF. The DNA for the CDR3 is TGCAGCGCCACGGAATTGAACACTGAAGCTTTCTTT.

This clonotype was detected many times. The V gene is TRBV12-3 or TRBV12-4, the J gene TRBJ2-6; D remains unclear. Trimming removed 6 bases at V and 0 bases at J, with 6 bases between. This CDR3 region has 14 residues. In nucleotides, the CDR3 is TGTGCCAGCAGCGAAATCTCTGGGGCCAACGTCCTGACTTTC. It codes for CASSEISGANVLTF.

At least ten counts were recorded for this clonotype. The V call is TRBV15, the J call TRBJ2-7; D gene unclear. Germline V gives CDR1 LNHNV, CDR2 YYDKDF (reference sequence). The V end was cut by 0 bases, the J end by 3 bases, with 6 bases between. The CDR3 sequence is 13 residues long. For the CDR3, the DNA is TGTGCCACCAGCAGAGATTCTGGCTACGAGCAGTACTTC. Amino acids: CATSRDSGYEQYF. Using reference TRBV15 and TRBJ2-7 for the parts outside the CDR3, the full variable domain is DAMVIQNPRYQVTQFGKPVTLSCSQTLNHNVMYWYQQKSSQAPKLLFHYYDKDFNNEADTPDNFQSRRPNTSFCFLDIRSPGLGDTAMYLCATSRDSGYEQYFGPGTRLTVT.

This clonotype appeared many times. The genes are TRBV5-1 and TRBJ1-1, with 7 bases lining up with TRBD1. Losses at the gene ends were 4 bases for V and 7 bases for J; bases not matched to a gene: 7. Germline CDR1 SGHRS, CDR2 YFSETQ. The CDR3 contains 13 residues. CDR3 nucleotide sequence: TGCGCCAGCAGCCACAGGGGAGATCATGAAGCTTTCTTT. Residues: CASSHRGDHEAFF.

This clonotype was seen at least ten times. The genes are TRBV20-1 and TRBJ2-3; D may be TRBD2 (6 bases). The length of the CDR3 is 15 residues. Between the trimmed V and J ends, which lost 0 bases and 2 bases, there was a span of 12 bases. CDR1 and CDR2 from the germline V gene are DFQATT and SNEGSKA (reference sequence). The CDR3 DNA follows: TGCAGTGCTAGAGATCGGGGAGGACCCACAGATACGCAGTATTTT. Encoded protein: CSARDRGGPTDTQYF.

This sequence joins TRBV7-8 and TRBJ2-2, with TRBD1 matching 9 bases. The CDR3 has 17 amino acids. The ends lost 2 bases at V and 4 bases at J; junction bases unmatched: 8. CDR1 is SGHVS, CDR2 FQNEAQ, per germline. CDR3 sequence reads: CASSLRGTGLITGELFF. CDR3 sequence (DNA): TGTGCCAGCAGCTTACGGGGGACAGGGTTAATCACCGGGGAGCTGTTTTTT.

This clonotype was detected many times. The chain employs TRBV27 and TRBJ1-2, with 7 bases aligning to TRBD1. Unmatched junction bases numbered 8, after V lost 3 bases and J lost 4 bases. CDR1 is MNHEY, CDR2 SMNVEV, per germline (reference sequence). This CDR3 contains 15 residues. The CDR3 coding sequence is TGTGCCAGCAGTTTCGTGAGAGGGACAGCCTATGGCTACACCTTC. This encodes CASSFVRGTAYGYTF.

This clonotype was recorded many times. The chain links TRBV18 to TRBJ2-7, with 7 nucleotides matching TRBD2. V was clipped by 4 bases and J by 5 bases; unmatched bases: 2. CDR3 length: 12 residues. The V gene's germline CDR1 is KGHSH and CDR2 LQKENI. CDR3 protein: CASSLRGDEQYV. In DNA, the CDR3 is TGTGCCAGCTCACTTCGGGGGGACGAGCAGTACGTC.

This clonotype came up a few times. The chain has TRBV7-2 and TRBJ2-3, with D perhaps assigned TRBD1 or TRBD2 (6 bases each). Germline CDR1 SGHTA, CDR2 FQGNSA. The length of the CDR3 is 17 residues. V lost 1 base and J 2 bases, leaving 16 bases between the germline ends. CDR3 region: CASSLVLGGGPTDTQYF. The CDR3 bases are TGTGCCAGCAGCTTAGTCTTAGGTGGGGGGCCCACAGATACGCAGTATTTT.

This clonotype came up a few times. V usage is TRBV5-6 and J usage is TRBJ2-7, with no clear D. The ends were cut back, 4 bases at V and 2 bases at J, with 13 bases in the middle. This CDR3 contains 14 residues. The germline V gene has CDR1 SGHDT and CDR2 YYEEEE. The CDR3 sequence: CASSTLLLAYEQYF. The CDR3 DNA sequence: TGTGCCAGCAGCACTCTTCTACTTGCCTACGAGCAGTACTTC.

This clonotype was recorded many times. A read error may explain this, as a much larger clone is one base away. The CDR3 coding sequence is TGCAGTGCTAGATCCCCGAAAGGCTTTCTCGAAATTCAGTACTTC. Translation gives CSARSPKGFLEIQYF. The V call is TRBV20-1, the J call TRBJ2-4; D is unclear. The CDR3 consists of 15 residues. The germline V and J ends were trimmed by 2 bases and 10 bases, with 21 bases remaining between them. The germline V gene encodes CDR1 DFQATT and CDR2 SNEGSKA (reference sequence).

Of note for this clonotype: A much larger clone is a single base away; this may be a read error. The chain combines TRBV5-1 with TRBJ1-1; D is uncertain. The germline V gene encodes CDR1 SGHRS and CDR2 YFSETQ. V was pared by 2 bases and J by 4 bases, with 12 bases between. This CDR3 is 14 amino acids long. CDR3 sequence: CASSFAVGGTEAFF. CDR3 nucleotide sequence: TGCGCCAGCAGCTTTGCCGTGGGTGGCACTGAAGCTTTCTTT. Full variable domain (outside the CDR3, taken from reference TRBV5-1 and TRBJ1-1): KAGVTQTPRYLIKTRGQQVTLSCSPISGHRSVSWYQQTPGQGLQFLFEYFSETQRNKGNFPGRFSGRQFSNSRSEMNVSTLELGDSALYLCASSFAVGGTEAFFGQGTRLTVV.

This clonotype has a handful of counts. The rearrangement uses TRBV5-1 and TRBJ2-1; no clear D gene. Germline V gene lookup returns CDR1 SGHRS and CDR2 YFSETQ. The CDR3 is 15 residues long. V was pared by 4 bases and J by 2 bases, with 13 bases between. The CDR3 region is CASSAGRPPYNEQFF. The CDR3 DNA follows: TGCGCCAGCAGCGCCGGCCGACCCCCCTACAATGAGCAGTTCTTC. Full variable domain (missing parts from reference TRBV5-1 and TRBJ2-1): KAGVTQTPRYLIKTRGQQVTLSCSPISGHRSVSWYQQTPGQGLQFLFEYFSETQRNKGNFPGRFSGRQFSNSRSEMNVSTLELGDSALYLCASSAGRPPYNEQFFGPGTRLTVL.

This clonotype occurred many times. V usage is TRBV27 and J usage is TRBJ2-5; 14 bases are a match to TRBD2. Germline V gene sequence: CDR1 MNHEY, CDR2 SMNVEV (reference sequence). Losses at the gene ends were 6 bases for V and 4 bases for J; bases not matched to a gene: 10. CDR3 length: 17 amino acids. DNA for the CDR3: TGTGCCAGCAGGGAACGGACTAGCGGGGGGAGGGGAGAGACCCAGTACTTC. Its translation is CASRERTSGGRGETQYF.

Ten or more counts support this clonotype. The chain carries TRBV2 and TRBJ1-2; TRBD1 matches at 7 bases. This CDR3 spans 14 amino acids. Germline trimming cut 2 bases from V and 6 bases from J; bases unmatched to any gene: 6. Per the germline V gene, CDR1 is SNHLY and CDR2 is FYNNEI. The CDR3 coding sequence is TGTGCCAGCAGTGAAAGGGGACAGCTACATGGCTACACCTTC. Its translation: CASSERGQLHGYTF.

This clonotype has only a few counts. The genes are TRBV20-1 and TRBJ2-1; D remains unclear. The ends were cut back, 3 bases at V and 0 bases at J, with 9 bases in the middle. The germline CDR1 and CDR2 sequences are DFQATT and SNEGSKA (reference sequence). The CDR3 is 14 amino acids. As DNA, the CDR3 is TGCAGTGCTAGTAGTAGGAGCTCCTACAATGAGCAGTTCTTC. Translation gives CSASSRSSYNEQFF.

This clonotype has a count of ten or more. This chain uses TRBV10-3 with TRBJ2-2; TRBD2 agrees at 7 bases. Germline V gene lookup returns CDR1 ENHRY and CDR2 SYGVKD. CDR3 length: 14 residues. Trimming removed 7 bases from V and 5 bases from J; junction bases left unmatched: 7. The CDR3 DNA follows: TGTGCCATCACTGCTAGCGGAATTACCGGGGAGCTGTTTTTT. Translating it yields CAITASGITGELFF.